The TCR beta chain under discussion was sequenced for a study of cytomegalovirus exposure and HLA in healthy donors. Study-wide findings and caveats: Later analysis showed most CMV-associated TCR beta chains appearing HLA-restricted. Association of around 17,000 TCR beta sequences with HLA alleles was found at 0.05 false discovery rate in a later analysis.

The CDR3 contains 13 residues. The V end lost 0 bases, the J end lost 10 bases, and 10 bases lay between the germline ends. Germline V gene data show CDR1 as MGHRA and CDR2 as YSYEKL. The PCR ran on 60 Vbeta and 13 Jbeta primers. In the study's own analysis: Unique TCR beta chains numbered 80 million to 95 million in a later analysis, with around 10 million shared. TCRdb's table, derived via immunoSEQ multiplex PCR, lists solely in-frame clones and lacks some. V and J calls and clone size come straight from that table; D and trimming were deduced from the DNA. The profile shows roughly 100,000 clones, about four fifths of them singletons. The donors comprised healthy bone marrow donors. In the case of this clone: Its antigen is currently unknown.

The clonotype originates from a man aged 40-49 years in good health and CMV-seropositive. The material sequenced was PBMCs. The chain has TRBV4-1 and TRBJ2-1; TRBD2 is a possible D gene (5 bases). CDR3 sequence reads: CASSQEGVEEQFF. The CDR3 DNA sequence: TGCGCCAGCAGCCAAGAGGGAGTGGAGGAGCAGTTCTTC.